This T cell receptor (beta chain) was sequenced in a study of T cell repertoires in cytomegalovirus infection. This CDR3 is 12 amino acids long. Germline CDR1 is SGHAT and CDR2 is FQNNGV. V lost 3 bases to trimming and J lost 7 bases, with 6 bases between them. In this sample, this clonotype turned up many times. One entry per CDR3 protein, called by TCRdb with MiXCR from the reads. This table holds roughly 140,000 distinct CDR3 sequences, 23% found once. Material for sequencing was PBMCs. The chain is built from TRBV11-2 and TRBJ2-2; unclear D gene. The TCR was taken from a human donor in good health (CMV status not recorded). Some clones in this sample may be carry-over from other donors' samples. CDR3 coding DNA: TGTGCCAGCAGCTTTGGCGGCGGGGAGCTGTTTTTT. This gives the protein CASSFGGGELFF.